These T cell receptor beta chains were read from a single sample in a study of cytomegalovirus exposure and HLA in healthy donors. Clones were sequenced by immunoSEQ multiplex PCR, and TCRdb holds only the in-frame ones, with some missing. The sample contains some 160,000 clones, 75% to 90% of which appear only once. Source material: PBMCs. The receptors derive from a woman between 18 and 30 years old in good health and CMV-seronegative. Each CDR3 is given with its conserved first and last residue. Fields, in order: D gene, J gene, V gene, clone size, CDR3 DNA, CDR3 protein. The D gene is left open where the match is weak. The size field is filled for only some rows; it gives once, few, many or a size class.

D gene: TRBD2
J gene: TRBJ2-1
V gene: TRBV11-2
clone size: .
CDR3 DNA: TGTGCCAGCAGCTTAGTGGCGGGGGGTTACAATGAGCAGTTCTTC
CDR3 protein: CASSLVAGGYNEQFF

D gene: TRBD1
J gene: TRBJ2-7
V gene: TRBV6-5
clone size: once
CDR3 DNA: TGTGCCAGCACCAAACAGGGGCGAGCGGCCTACGAGCAGTACTTC
CDR3 protein: CASTKQGRAAYEQYF

D gene: .
J gene: TRBJ1-1
V gene: TRBV28
clone size: .
CDR3 DNA: TGTGCCAGCAATTCGGGGGGGGCGGAGGTTACTGAAGCTTTCTTT
CDR3 protein: CASNSGGAEVTEAFF

D gene: TRBD1
J gene: TRBJ1-1
V gene: TRBV5-1
clone size: .
CDR3 DNA: TGCGCCAGCAGCTTGGGGGACAGGGGAGTCGAATCTTTCTTT
CDR3 protein: CASSLGDRGVESFF

D gene: TRBD2
J gene: TRBJ2-2
V gene: TRBV6-4
clone size: .
CDR3 DNA: TGTGCCAGCTCCGTTAGCGGGGGGAAAAACACCGGGGAGCTGTTTTTT
CDR3 protein: CASSVSGGKNTGELFF

D gene: TRBD2
J gene: TRBJ2-3
V gene: TRBV11-2
clone size: .
CDR3 DNA: TGTGCCAGCCGAACTAGCGGGGGGCCCAAAGATACGCAGTATTTT
CDR3 protein: CASRTSGGPKDTQYF

D gene: TRBD1
J gene: TRBJ2-7
V gene: TRBV15
clone size: .
CDR3 DNA: TGTGCCACCAGCAGACCTGACAGGGTCGAGCAGTACTTC
CDR3 protein: CATSRPDRVEQYF

D gene: TRBD1
J gene: TRBJ2-7
V gene: TRBV2
clone size: once
CDR3 DNA: TGTGCCAGCATCCGGGACAGGGGGCAAGAGCAGTACTTC
CDR3 protein: CASIRDRGQEQYF

D gene: TRBD1
J gene: TRBJ1-3
V gene: TRBV11-2
clone size: few
CDR3 DNA: TGTGCCAGCAGCCGGGACAGGGTTAAAAACACCATATATTTT
CDR3 protein: CASSRDRVKNTIYF

D gene: .
J gene: TRBJ1-3
V gene: TRBV21-1
clone size: .
CDR3 DNA: TGTGCCACCTTAATTGCGGTCTACCAGGGGGTTTGGGGAAACACCATATATTTT
CDR3 protein: CATLIAVYQGVWGNTIYF

D gene: .
J gene: TRBJ1-2
V gene: TRBV30
clone size: .
CDR3 DNA: TGTGCCTGGAGTGGGGCCGGCTACACCTTC
CDR3 protein: CAWSGAGYTF

D gene: .
J gene: TRBJ1-5
V gene: TRBV6-1
clone size: .
CDR3 DNA: TGTGCCAGCAATCCAACAGGGAGCAATCAGCCCCAGCATTTT
CDR3 protein: CASNPTGSNQPQHF

D gene: TRBD1
J gene: TRBJ2-1
V gene: TRBV2
clone size: .
CDR3 DNA: TGTGCCAGCAGTAGGGGACAGGTCCCCAATGAGCAGTTCTTC
CDR3 protein: CASSRGQVPNEQFF

D gene: TRBD1
J gene: TRBJ2-1
V gene: TRBV14
clone size: .
CDR3 DNA: TGTGCCAGCAGCCAAATCGGCCCCGGGACAGATGGAAATGAGCAGTTCTTC
CDR3 protein: CASSQIGPGTDGNEQFF

D gene: TRBD1
J gene: TRBJ2-1
V gene: TRBV28
clone size: .
CDR3 DNA: TGTGCCAGCAGTTCCCCGGGACAGGGTTTCCATGAGCAGTTCTTC
CDR3 protein: CASSSPGQGFHEQFF

D gene: TRBD1
J gene: TRBJ1-6
V gene: TRBV7-9
clone size: .
CDR3 DNA: TGTGCCAGCAGTCTAGGGGGCGCAAGTTCACCCCTCCACTTT
CDR3 protein: CASSLGGASSPLHF

D gene: TRBD2
J gene: TRBJ2-7
V gene: TRBV5-1
clone size: .
CDR3 DNA: TGCGCCAGCAGCTTGGGACTAGCGGGGGAGTCCTACGAGCAGTACTTC
CDR3 protein: CASSLGLAGESYEQYF

D gene: .
J gene: TRBJ1-2
V gene: TRBV29-1
clone size: .
CDR3 DNA: TGCAGCGTTCTGGAGGTCGTTGGCTACACCTTC
CDR3 protein: CSVLEVVGYTF

D gene: TRBD1
J gene: TRBJ2-7
V gene: TRBV7-8
clone size: .
CDR3 DNA: TGTGCCAGCAGCTTAGGTTTGATGGGACAGGGGCACCACGAGCAGTACTTC
CDR3 protein: CASSLGLMGQGHHEQYF

D gene: TRBD1
J gene: TRBJ2-2
V gene: TRBV10-3
clone size: .
CDR3 DNA: TGTGCCATCAGTGAGAGGGACAGTACCGGGGAGCTGTTTTTT
CDR3 protein: CAISERDSTGELFF

D gene: TRBD2
J gene: TRBJ2-1
V gene: TRBV7-6
clone size: .
CDR3 DNA: TGTGCCAGCAGCTTGACTAGCGGGGGGGTCAATGAGCAGTTCTTC
CDR3 protein: CASSLTSGGVNEQFF

D gene: TRBD1
J gene: TRBJ2-7
V gene: TRBV7-8
clone size: .
CDR3 DNA: TGTGCCAGCAGCTTTTGGGACAGGAGCTCCTACGAGCAGTACTTC
CDR3 protein: CASSFWDRSSYEQYF